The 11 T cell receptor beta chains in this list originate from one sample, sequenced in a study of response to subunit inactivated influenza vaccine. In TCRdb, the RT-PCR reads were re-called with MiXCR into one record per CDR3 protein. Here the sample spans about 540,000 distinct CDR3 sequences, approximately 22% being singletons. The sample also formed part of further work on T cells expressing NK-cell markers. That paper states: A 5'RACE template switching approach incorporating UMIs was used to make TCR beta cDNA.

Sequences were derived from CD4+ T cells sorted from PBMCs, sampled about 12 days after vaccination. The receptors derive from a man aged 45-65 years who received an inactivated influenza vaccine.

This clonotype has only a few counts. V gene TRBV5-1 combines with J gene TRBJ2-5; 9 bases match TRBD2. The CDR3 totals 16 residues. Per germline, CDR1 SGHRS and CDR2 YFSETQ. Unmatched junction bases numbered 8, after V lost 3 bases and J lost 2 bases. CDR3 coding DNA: TGCGCCAGCAGCTCGGATGCTAGCGGGAAACAAGAGACCCAGTACTTC. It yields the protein CASSSDASGKQETQYF.

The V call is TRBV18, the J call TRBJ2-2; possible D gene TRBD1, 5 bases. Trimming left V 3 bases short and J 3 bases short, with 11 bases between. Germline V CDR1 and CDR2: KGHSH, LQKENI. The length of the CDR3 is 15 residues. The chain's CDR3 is CASSPGRADTGELFF. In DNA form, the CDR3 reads TGTGCCAGCTCACCGGGCAGGGCGGACACCGGGGAGCTGTTTTTT.

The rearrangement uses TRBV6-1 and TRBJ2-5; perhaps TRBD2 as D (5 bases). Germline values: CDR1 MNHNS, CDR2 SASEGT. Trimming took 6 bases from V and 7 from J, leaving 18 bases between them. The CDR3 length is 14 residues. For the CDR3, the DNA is TGTGCCAGCAGGCCCCCGGGGATAGCGCCGACCCAGTACTTC. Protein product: CASRPPGIAPTQYF.

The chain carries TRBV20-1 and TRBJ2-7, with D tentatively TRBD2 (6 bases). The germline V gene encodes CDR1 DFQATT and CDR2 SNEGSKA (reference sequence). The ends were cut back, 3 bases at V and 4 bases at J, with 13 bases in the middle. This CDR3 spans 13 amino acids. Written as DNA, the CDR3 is TGCAGTGCTAGTCGGGGGAAACTTTACGAGCAGTACTTC. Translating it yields CSASRGKLYEQYF.

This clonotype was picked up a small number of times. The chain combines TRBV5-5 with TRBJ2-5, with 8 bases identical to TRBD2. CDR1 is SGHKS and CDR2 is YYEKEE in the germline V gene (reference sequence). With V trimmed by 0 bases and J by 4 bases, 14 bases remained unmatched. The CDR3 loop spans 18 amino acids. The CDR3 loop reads CASSLAVASGSWGETQYF. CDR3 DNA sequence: TGTGCCAGCAGCTTGGCCGTGGCGAGCGGGAGTTGGGGAGAGACCCAGTACTTC.

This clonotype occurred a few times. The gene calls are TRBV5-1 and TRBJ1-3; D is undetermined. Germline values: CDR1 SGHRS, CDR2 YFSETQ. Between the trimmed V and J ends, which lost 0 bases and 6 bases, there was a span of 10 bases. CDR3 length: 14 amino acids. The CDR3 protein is CASSLDSTSNTIYF. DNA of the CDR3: TGCGCCAGCAGCTTGGACAGCACCTCAAACACCATATATTTT. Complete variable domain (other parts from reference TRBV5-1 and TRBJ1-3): KAGVTQTPRYLIKTRGQQVTLSCSPISGHRSVSWYQQTPGQGLQFLFEYFSETQRNKGNFPGRFSGRQFSNSRSEMNVSTLELGDSALYLCASSLDSTSNTIYFGEGSWLTVV.

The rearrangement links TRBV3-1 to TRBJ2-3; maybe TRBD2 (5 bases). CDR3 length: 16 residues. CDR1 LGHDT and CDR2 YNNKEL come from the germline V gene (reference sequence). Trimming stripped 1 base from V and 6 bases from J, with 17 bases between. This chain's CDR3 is CASSQAGTRRVDTQYF. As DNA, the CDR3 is TGTGCCAGCAGCCAAGCGGGTACCAGGCGGGTGGATACGCAGTATTTT.

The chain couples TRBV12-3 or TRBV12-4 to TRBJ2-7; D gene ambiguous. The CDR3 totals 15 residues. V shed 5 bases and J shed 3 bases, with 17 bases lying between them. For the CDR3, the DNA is TGTGCCAGCAGTCCTCCGAGCCGAAAGAACTACGAGCAGTACTTC. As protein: CASSPPSRKNYEQYF.

CDR3 region: CASSMTGGSYNEQFF. Here the CDR3 DNA reads TGCGCCAGCAGTATGACAGGGGGCTCCTACAATGAGCAGTTCTTC. This rearrangement joins TRBV5-1 to TRBJ2-1, with 9 bases matching TRBD1. J lost 0 bases, V lost 5 bases, and 3 bases had no gene match. This CDR3 has 15 amino acids. Germline V lookup: CDR1 SGHRS, CDR2 YFSETQ.

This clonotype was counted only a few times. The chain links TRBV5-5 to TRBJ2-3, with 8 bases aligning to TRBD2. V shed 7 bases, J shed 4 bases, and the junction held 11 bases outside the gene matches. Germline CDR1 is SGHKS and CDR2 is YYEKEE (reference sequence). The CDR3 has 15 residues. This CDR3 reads CASHSRAGGSDTQYF. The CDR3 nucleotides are TGTGCCAGCCACTCGAGGGCGGGGGGTTCAGATACGCAGTATTTT.

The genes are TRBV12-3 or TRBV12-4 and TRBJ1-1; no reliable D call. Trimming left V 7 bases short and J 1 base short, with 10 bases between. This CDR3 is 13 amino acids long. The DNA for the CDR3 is TGTGCCAGCAAGGAGCGGGCGAACACTGAAGCTTTCTTT. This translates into CASKERANTEAFF.